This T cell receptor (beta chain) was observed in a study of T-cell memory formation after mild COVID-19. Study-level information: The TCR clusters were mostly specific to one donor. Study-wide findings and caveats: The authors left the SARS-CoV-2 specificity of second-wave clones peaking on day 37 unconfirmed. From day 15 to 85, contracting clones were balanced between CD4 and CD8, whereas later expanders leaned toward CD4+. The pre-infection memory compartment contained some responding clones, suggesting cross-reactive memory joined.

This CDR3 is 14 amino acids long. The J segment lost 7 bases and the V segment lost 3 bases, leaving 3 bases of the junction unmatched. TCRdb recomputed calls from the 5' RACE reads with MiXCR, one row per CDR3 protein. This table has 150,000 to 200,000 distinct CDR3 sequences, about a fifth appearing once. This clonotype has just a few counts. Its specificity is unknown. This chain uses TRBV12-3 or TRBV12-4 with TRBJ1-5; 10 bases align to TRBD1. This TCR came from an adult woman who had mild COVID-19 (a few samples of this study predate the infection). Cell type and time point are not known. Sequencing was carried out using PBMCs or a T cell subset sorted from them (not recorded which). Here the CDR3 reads CASSFGQGGQPQHF. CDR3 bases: TGTGCCAGCAGTTTCGGACAGGGGGGCCAGCCCCAGCATTTT.